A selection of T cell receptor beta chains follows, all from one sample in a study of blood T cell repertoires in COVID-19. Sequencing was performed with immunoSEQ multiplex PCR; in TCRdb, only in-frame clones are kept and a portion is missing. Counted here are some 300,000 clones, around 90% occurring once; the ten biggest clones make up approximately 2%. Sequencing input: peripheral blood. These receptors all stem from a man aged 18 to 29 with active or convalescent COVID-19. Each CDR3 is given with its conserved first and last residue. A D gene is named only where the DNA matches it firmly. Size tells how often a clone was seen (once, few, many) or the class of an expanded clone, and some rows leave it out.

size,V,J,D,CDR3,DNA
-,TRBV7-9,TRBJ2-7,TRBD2,CASSLAGRVYEQYF,TGTGCCAGCAGCTTGGCAGGGAGGGTATACGAGCAGTACTTC
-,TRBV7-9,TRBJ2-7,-,CASSLGSLGGQYF,TGTGCCAGCAGCCTCGGGAGCTTGGGAGGGCAGTACTTC
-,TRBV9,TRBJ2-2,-,CASERGLAGELFF,TGTGCCAGCGAGAGGGGGTTGGCCGGGGAGCTGTTTTTT
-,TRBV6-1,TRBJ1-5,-,CASSELGRRNQPQHF,TGTGCCAGCAGTGAACTGGGTAGGAGGAATCAGCCCCAGCATTTT
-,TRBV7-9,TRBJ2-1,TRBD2,CASTRGLAGSSEQFF,TGTGCCAGCACCCGAGGACTAGCGGGATCCAGTGAGCAGTTCTTC
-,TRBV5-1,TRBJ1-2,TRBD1,CASGRDREDYGYTF,TGCGCCAGCGGCAGGGACAGGGAGGACTATGGCTACACCTTC
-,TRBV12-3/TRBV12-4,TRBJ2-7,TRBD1,CASSTGTAYEQYF,TGTGCCAGCAGCACCGGGACAGCCTACGAGCAGTACTTC
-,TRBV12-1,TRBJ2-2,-,CASSFILAGFTGELFF,TGTGCCAGCAGCTTTATTCTAGCGGGGTTCACCGGGGAGCTGTTTTTT
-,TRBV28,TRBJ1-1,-,CASSPPAQGTEAFF,TGTGCCAGCAGTCCCCCCGCGCAGGGGACTGAAGCTTTCTTT
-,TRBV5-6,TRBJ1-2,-,CASSPDMVEGRGYTF,TGTGCCAGCAGCCCGGATATGGTCGAGGGTCGTGGCTACACCTTC
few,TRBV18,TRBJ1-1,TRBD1,CASSLYRGNTEAFF,TGTGCCAGCTCATTATACAGGGGGAACACTGAAGCTTTCTTT
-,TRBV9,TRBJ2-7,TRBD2,CASSAAGAGGYEQYF,TGTGCCAGCAGCGCCGCGGGGGCGGGGGGCTACGAGCAGTACTTC
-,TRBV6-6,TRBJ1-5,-,CASSGLPEGLQPQHF,TGTGCCAGCAGCGGCCTCCCCGAGGGACTGCAGCCCCAGCATTTT
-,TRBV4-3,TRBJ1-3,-,CASSQDTGIRNTIYF,TGCGCCAGCAGCCAAGATACCGGGATTCGAAACACCATATATTTT
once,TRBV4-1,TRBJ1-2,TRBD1,CASSQEGQGARGYTF,TGCGCCAGCAGCCAAGAGGGACAGGGGGCCAGGGGCTACACCTTC
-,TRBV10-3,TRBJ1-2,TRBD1,CAISESGTGGKDGYTF,TGTGCCATCAGTGAGTCGGGGACAGGGGGTAAGGATGGCTACACCTTC
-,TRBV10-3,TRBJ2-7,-,CAITPRGLINEQYF,TGTGCCATCACTCCCCGCGGGTTGATTAACGAGCAGTACTTC
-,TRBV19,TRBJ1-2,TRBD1,CASSIRTGPYGYTF,TGTGCCAGTAGTATCCGGACAGGCCCTTATGGCTACACCTTC
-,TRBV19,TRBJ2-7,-,CASSIGYNYEQYF,TGTGCCAGTAGTATAGGGTACAACTACGAGCAGTACTTC
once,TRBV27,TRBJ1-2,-,CASSPHLEAGYGYTF,TGTGCCAGCAGTCCCCATCTCGAGGCAGGGTATGGCTACACCTTC
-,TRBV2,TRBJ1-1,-,CASNRGWDSSEAFF,TGTGCCAGCAATCGGGGGTGGGATAGCTCTGAAGCTTTCTTT
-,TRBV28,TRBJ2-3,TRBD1,CASSLGTGMPDTQYF,TGTGCCAGCAGTTTAGGGACAGGGATGCCAGATACGCAGTATTTT
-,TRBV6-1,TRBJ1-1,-,CASSPGNTEAFF,TGTGCCAGCAGTCCCGGGAACACTGAAGCTTTCTTT
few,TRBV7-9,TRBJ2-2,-,CASSARRVTGELFF,TGTGCCAGCAGCGCGAGACGGGTTACGGGGGAGCTGTTTTTT
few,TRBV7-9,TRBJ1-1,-,CASSPQGQYEAFF,TGTGCCAGCAGCCCACAAGGACAGTATGAAGCTTTCTTT
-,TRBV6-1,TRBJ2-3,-,CASSDRGGHTDTQYF,TGTGCCAGCAGTGATCGAGGGGGACACACAGATACGCAGTATTTT
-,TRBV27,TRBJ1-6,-,CASSLSVLSSPLHF,TGTGCCAGCAGTTTAAGTGTACTAAGCTCACCCCTCCACTTT
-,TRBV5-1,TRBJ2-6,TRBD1,CASSPGTGNSGANVLTF,TGCGCCAGCAGCCCCGGGACAGGGAACTCTGGGGCCAACGTCCTGACTTTC
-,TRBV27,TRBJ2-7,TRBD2,CASSLAGVYEQYF,TGTGCCAGCAGTTTGGCGGGGGTCTACGAGCAGTACTTC
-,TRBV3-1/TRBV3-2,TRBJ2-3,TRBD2,CASSQVERGDTDTQYF,TGTGCCAGCAGCCAAGTTGAGCGGGGGGACACAGATACGCAGTATTTT
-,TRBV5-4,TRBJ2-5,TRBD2,CASSKGETSVMETQYF,TGTGCCAGCTCAAAGGGGGAGACTAGCGTAATGGAGACCCAGTACTTC
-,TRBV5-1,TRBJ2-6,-,CASSLNYRSGANVLTF,TGCGCCAGCAGCCTCAACTACCGCTCTGGGGCCAACGTCCTGACTTTC
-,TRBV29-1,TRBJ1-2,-,CSVARVNDGYTF,TGCAGCGTTGCGAGGGTTAATGATGGCTACACCTTC
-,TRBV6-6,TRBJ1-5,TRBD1,CASSYVDRGAQPQHF,TGTGCCAGCAGTTACGTGGACAGGGGCGCTCAGCCCCAGCATTTT
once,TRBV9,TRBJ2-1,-,CASSVLHSSDNEQFF,TGTGCCAGCAGCGTACTTCATTCCAGCGACAATGAGCAGTTCTTC
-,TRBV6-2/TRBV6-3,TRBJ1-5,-,CASSYSTISSGQHF,TGTGCCAGCAGTTACTCGACTATATCCTCTGGCCAGCATTTT
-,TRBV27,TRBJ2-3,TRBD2,CASSLGGWAGGDTQYF,TGTGCCAGCAGTTTGGGCGGTTGGGCCGGGGGGGATACGCAGTATTTT
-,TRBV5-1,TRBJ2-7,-,CASSNLNEQYF,TGCGCCAGCAGCAATCTAAACGAGCAGTACTTC
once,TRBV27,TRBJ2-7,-,CASSFLPDRAYEQYF,TGTGCCAGCAGTTTCCTCCCGGACAGAGCCTACGAGCAGTACTTC
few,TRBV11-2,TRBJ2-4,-,CASSLFSGDGAKNIQYF,TGTGCCAGCAGCTTATTCTCAGGGGATGGAGCCAAAAACATTCAGTACTTC
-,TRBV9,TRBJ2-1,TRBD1,CASSKPPDREPYNEQFF,TGTGCCAGCAGCAAACCCCCGGACAGGGAGCCCTACAATGAGCAGTTCTTC
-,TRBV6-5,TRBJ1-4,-,CASKQGLTNEKLFF,TGTGCCAGTAAACAGGGCTTGACTAATGAAAAACTGTTTTTT
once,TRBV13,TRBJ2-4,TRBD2,CASSHLAGVNIQYF,TGTGCCAGCAGCCATTTAGCGGGAGTGAACATTCAGTACTTC
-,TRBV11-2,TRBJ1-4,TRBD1,CASSSLGQGRKLFF,TGTGCCAGCAGCTCACTCGGACAGGGGCGAAAACTGTTTTTT
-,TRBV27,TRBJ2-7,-,CASRQGGGGRYEQYF,TGTGCCAGCAGACAAGGGGGGGGAGGGAGATACGAGCAGTACTTC
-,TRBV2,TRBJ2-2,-,CASSDPRTGELFF,TGTGCCAGCAGTGACCCTAGGACCGGGGAGCTGTTTTTT
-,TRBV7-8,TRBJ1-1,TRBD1,CASSLASGGRTEAFF,TGTGCCAGCAGCTTAGCGTCAGGGGGCAGGACTGAAGCTTTCTTT
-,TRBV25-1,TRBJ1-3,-,CASRPSSGNTIYF,TGTGCCAGCAGACCGAGCTCTGGAAACACCATATATTTT
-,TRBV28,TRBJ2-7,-,CASSKTGTLSYEQYF,TGTGCCAGCAGTAAGACGGGGACTCTCTCCTACGAGCAGTACTTC
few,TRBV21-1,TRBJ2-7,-,CASSVHSKYEQYF,TGTGCCAGCAGCGTTCATAGTAAGTACGAGCAGTACTTC
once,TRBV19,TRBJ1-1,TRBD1,CASSPTGGKTNTEAFF,TGTGCCAGTAGCCCCACAGGGGGGAAGACGAACACTGAAGCTTTCTTT
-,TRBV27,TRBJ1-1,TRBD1,CASTARTGGNTEAFF,TGTGCCAGCACCGCAAGGACAGGGGGCAACACTGAAGCTTTCTTT
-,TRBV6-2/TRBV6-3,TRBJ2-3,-,CASSSLRLGGAVDTQYF,TGTGCCAGCAGCTCCCTCCGACTTGGGGGGGCGGTAGATACGCAGTATTTT
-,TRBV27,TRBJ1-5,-,CASSLGRSSNQPQHF,TGTGCCAGCAGCCTTGGGAGGAGTAGCAATCAGCCCCAGCATTTT
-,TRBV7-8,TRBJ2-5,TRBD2,CASSSGTSGRAGETQYF,TGTGCCAGCAGCTCAGGAACTAGCGGGAGGGCCGGGGAGACCCAGTACTTC